This TCR beta chain originates from a study of T cells in Graves' hyperthyroidism and ophthalmopathy. Study-wide points: Blood also showed most of the thyroid clonotypes that were expanded above 0.001. In validation, the model predicted ophthalmopathy. These predictions came a median roughly 6.5 months before onset.

Concerning this clonotype itself: What it binds is unknown.

From germline, CDR1 is SGHRS and CDR2 YFSETQ. Unmatched junction bases numbered 4, after V lost 3 bases and J lost 11 bases. The CDR3 is 13 amino acids. Hyperthyroidism in the patients, aged 18 to 65, was newly diagnosed and under 2 months in duration. Each diagnosis drew on symptoms, thyroxine, TRAb, thyroid ultrasound and orbital computed tomography findings. The investigators amplified TCR beta CDR3 regions from RNA transcripts. In the first-round RT-PCR of the TCR CDR3, the HTBI primer set was used. TCRdb analysed the multiplex PCR reads with MiXCR anew, one entry per CDR3 protein. The sample records more than 300,000 distinct CDR3 sequences, about a sixth being singletons.

J is TRBJ2-4 and V is TRBV5-1, with 11 bases matching TRBD2. What was sequenced was blood. The source of this sequence is a woman in her twenties or thirties with Graves' hyperthyroidism that later progressed to Graves' ophthalmopathy. The chain's CDR3 is CASSSGLAGVQYF. For the CDR3, the DNA is TGCGCCAGCAGCTCCGGACTAGCGGGCGTTCAGTACTTC.